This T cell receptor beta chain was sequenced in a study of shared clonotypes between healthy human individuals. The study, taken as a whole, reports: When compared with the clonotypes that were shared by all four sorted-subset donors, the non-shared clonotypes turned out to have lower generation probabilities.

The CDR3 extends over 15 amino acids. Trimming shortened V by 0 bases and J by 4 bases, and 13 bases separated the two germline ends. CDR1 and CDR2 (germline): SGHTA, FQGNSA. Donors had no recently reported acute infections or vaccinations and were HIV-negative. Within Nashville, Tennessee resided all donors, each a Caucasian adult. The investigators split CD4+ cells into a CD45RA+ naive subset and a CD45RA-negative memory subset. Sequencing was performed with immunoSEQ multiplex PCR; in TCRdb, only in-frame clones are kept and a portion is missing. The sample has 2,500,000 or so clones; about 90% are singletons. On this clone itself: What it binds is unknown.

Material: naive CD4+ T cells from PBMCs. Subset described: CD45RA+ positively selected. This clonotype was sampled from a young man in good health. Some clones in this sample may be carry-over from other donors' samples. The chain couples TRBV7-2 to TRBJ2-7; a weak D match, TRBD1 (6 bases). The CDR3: CASSLAPGEAYEQYF. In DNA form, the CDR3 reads TGTGCCAGCAGCTTAGCCCCAGGGGAAGCGTACGAGCAGTACTTC. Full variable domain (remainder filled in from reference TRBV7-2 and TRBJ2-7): GAGVSQSPSNKVTEKGKDVELRCDPISGHTALYWYRQSLGQGLEFLIYFQGNSAPDKSGLPSDRFSAERTGGSVSTLTIQRTQQEDSAVYLCASSLAPGEAYEQYFGPGTRLTVT.